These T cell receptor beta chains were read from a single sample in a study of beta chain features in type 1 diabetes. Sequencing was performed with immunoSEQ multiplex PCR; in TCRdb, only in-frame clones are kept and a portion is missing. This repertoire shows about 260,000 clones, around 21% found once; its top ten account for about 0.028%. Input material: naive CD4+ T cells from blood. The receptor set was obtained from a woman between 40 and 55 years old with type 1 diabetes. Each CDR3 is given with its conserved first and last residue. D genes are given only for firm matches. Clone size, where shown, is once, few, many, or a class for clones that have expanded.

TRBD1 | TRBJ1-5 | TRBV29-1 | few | TGCAGCGTGACCGGGACAGGGGATCAGCCCCAGCATTTT | CSVTGTGDQPQHF
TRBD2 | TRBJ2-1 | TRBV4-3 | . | TGCGCCAGCAGCCTCCTAGCGGGAGCCTACAATGAGCAGTTCTTC | CASSLLAGAYNEQFF
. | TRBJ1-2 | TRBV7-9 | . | TGTGCCAGCAGCCCCTTAAACTATGGCTACACCTTC | CASSPLNYGYTF
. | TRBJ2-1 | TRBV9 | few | TGTGCCAGCACCTTGAACAGCGGAGGCTACAATGAGCAGTTCTTC | CASTLNSGGYNEQFF
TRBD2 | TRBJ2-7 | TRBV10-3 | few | TGTGCCATCGGGACTAGCGGTTACGAGCAGTACTTC | CAIGTSGYEQYF
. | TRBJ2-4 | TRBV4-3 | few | TGCGCCAGCAGCCAAGAAGACAGGCTAGCCAAAAACATTCAGTACTTC | CASSQEDRLAKNIQYF
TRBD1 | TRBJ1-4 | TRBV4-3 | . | TGCGCCAGCAGCCAAGGGGACAGGGACGAAAAACTGTTTTTT | CASSQGDRDEKLFF
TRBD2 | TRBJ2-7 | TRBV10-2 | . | TGCGCCAGCAGTGAGTCGAGGGCTAGCGGTAGGGACGAGCAGTACTTC | CASSESRASGRDEQYF
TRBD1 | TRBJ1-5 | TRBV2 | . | TGTGCCAGCAGCGAGACAGGGTCCAATCAGCCCCAGCATTTT | CASSETGSNQPQHF
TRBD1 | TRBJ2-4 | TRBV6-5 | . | TGTGCCAGCAGCGACAGGGGGATAAAAAACATTCAGTACTTC | CASSDRGIKNIQYF
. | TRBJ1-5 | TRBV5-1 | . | TGCGCCAGCAGCCTATCGGGGGAGGATCAGCCCCAGCATTTT | CASSLSGEDQPQHF
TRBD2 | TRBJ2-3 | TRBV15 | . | TGTGCCACCAGCAGTGGACAGCGGGGGTTCACAGATACGCAGTATTTT | CATSSGQRGFTDTQYF
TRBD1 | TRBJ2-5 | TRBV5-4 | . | TGTGCCATCTCTCTCGGGACAGGCGAGGGGACCCAGTACTTC | CAISLGTGEGTQYF
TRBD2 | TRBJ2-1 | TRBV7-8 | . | TGTGCCAGCAGCGCCAGACTAGCGGGCTCCTTGGGGACCTACAATGAGCAGTTCTTC | CASSARLAGSLGTYNEQFF
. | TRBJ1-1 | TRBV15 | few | TGTGCCACCAGCAGGGACATGAACACTGAAGCTTTCTTT | CATSRDMNTEAFF
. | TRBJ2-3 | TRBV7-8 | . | TGTGCCAGCAGCAACAGTAGGGATACGCAGTATTTT | CASSNSRDTQYF
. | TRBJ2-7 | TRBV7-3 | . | TGTGCCAGCAGCTTACTGGGGCCTCCCTACGAGCAGTACTTC | CASSLLGPPYEQYF
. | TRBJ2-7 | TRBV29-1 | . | TGCAGCTGGGCCACAGCCTACGAGCAGTACTTC | CSWATAYEQYF
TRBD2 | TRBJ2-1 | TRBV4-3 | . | TGCGCCAGCAGCCAAGCGACTAGCGGGGGGTATAGCTCCTACAATGAGCAGTTCTTC | CASSQATSGGYSSYNEQFF
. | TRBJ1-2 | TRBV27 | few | TGTGCCAGCAGTTTAGGAGGGAGCGGCTACACCTTC | CASSLGGSGYTF
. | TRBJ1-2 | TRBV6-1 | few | TGTGCCAGCAGGACGGGCAGGGAACAGGGCTACACCTTC | CASRTGREQGYTF
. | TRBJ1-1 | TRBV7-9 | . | TGTGCCAGCAGCTTAGATGGCAGTCCGAACACTGAAGCTTTCTTT | CASSLDGSPNTEAFF
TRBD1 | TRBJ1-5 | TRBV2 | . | TGTGCCAGCAAGACAGGGGAGGAGCAGCCCCAGCATTTT | CASKTGEEQPQHF
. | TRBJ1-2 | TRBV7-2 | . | TGTGCCAGCAGCGGAGGGGATAGGGAGCGCTACACCTTC | CASSGGDRERYTF
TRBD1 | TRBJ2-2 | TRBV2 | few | TGTGCCAGCAGTGGGACAGGGGCCACCGGGGAGCTGTTTTTT | CASSGTGATGELFF
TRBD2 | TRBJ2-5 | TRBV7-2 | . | TGTGCCAGCAGCCCGTGGACTAGCGGGAGGTACCAAGAGACCCAGTACTTC | CASSPWTSGRYQETQYF
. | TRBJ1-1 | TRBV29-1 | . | TGCAGCGTCACCTCAGGGCACACTGAAGCTTTCTTT | CSVTSGHTEAFF
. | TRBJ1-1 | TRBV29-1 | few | TGCAGCGTTGATGTACTACTGGGGAACACTGAAGCTTTCTTT | CSVDVLLGNTEAFF
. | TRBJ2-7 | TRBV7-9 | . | TGTGCCAGCAGCTCTACAGGGAGCGAGCAGTACTTC | CASSSTGSEQYF
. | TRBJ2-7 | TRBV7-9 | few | TGTGCCAGCAGCTCGACGCTGGCGACAGGCAAAAGGCCCTACGAGCAGTACTTC | CASSSTLATGKRPYEQYF
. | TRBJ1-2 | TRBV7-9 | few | TGTGCCAGTTCCGTGAGAGGCTACACCTTC | CASSVRGYTF
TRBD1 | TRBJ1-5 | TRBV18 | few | TGTGCCAGCTCACCTGGCTCAGGGGGCGGCCAGCCCCAGCATTTT | CASSPGSGGGQPQHF
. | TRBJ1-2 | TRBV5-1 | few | TGCGCCAGCAGTTCACAGGGAATCTATGGCTACACCTTC | CASSSQGIYGYTF
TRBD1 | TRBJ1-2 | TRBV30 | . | TGTGCCTGGAGTGCCGGACAGGGGGGCGGCTACACCTTC | CAWSAGQGGGYTF
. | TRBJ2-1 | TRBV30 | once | TGTGCCTGGAGGCGGCAGGGCAGATACAATGAGCAGTTCTTC | CAWRRQGRYNEQFF
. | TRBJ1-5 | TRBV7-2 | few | TGTGCCAGCAGCTTCCCAGGGAACCATCAGCCCCAGCATTTT | CASSFPGNHQPQHF
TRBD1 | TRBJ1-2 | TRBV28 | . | TGTGCCAGCAGCGCACAGGGGGGAAGGAGCTATGGCTACACCTTC | CASSAQGGRSYGYTF
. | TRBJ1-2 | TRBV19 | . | TGTGCCAGTACGCGAACAACAGGCCTTTCCACTAACTATGGCTACACCTTC | CASTRTTGLSTNYGYTF
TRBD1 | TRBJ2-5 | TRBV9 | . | TGTGCCAGCAGCGTTAGACAGGGCGGGACCCAGTACTTC | CASSVRQGGTQYF
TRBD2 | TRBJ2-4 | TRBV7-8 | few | TGTGCCAGCAGCGTCGCGGGGGGGATCTTAGTTCAGTACTTC | CASSVAGGILVQYF
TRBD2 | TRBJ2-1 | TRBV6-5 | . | TGTGCCAGCATTGGGGGGAGGGCTCTTAATGAGCAGTTCTTC | CASIGGRALNEQFF
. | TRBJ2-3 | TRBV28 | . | TGTGCCAGCAGTTCGTCCAGGGTCTTTAGCACAGATACGCAGTATTTT | CASSSSRVFSTDTQYF
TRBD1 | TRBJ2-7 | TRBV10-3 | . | TGTGCCATCAGTGAGTCGCCGGGACAGGGCCCCTACGAGCAGTACTTC | CAISESPGQGPYEQYF
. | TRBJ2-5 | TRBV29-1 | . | TGCAGCGTTGAAGATCGGGGAGCACAAGAGACCCAGTACTTC | CSVEDRGAQETQYF
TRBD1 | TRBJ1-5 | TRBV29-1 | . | TGCAGCGTTGGACAGGCAGGGGGCCAGCCCCAGCATTTT | CSVGQAGGQPQHF
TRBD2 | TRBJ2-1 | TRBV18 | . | TGTGCCAGCTCACCAAGGCCGGTAGCGGGCGCATACAATGAGCAGTTCTTC | CASSPRPVAGAYNEQFF
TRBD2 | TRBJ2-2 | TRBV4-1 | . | TGCGCCAGCAGCCAAGATTCGGGAGGGGACGCCGGGGAGCTGTTTTTT | CASSQDSGGDAGELFF
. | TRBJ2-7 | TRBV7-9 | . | TGTGCCAGCAGCGGCCCTTCGGGGGAAAACCAGAGGAACGAGCAGTACTTC | CASSGPSGENQRNEQYF
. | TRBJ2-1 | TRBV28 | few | TGTGCCAGCAGTTTTGGGCAGGGTACCTACAATGAGCAGTTCTTC | CASSFGQGTYNEQFF